This T cell receptor (beta chain) was retrieved from a study of cytomegalovirus exposure and HLA in healthy donors. A multiplex PCR was run with 60 Vbeta primers and 13 Jbeta primers. The protocol was immunoSEQ multiplex PCR, while the TCRdb copy is restricted to in-frame clones and leaves out a portion. The sample has about 88,000 clones, 60% to 85% seen once. This CDR3 contains 15 residues. The source is a woman aged 40-49 years in good health and CMV-seronegative. The sequencing sample was made of PBMCs. The V gene is TRBV12-1, the J gene TRBJ2-2; TRBD1 is taken as the D call from the table, unchecked against the DNA. TRBV12-1 is annotated as a pseudogene. The CDR3 nucleotides are TGTGCCAGCATCTCCGTCAGGGCTTCCGCCGGGGAGCTGTTTTTT. Its protein product is CASISVRASAGELFF.